This T cell receptor beta chain was sequenced for a study of cytomegalovirus exposure and HLA in healthy donors. Points from the study as a whole: Trimming of TCR beta V- and J-genes showed a link, identified in a later analysis, to a missense DCLRE1C variant.

As regards this clone: The antigen is unknown.

Germline-derived CDR1 and CDR2 are SGHTA and FQGNSA. Trimming pared 3 bases from V and 5 bases from J, leaving 16 bases between. The CDR3 runs 16 residues. The PCR employed 60 Vbeta primers together with 13 Jbeta primers. Profiled with immunoSEQ multiplex PCR; TCRdb holds only in-frame clones, not every one. The repertoire shows 70,000 to 100,000 clones; the top ten hold about 5.5%. The sequencing input was PBMCs. This chain uses TRBV7-2 with TRBJ1-4; D is uncertain. This TCR came from a girl under 18 in good health and CMV-seropositive. CDR3: CASSFNQPSRNEKLFF. CDR3 nucleotides: TGTGCCAGCAGCTTCAACCAGCCGTCGAGGAATGAAAAACTGTTTTTT.